These 32 T cell receptor beta chains came from one sample sequenced in a study of cytomegalovirus exposure and HLA in healthy donors. The PCR was carried out with 60 Vbeta primers and 13 Jbeta primers. Clones were read by immunoSEQ multiplex PCR, and TCRdb kept only the in-frame ones, dropping some. The repertoire consists of 150,000 to 200,000 clones, with around 90% occurring once and the leading ten covering approximately 0.98%. Sequenced input: PBMCs. Source of these receptors: a boy younger than 10 in good health and CMV-seronegative.

This sequence joins TRBV7-2 and TRBJ2-3; D uncertain. Germline CDR1 reads SGHTA; CDR2 reads FQGNSA. V was clipped by 5 bases and J by 3 bases, with 15 bases between them. This CDR3 has 15 amino acids. CDR3 DNA: TGTGCCAGCAGCGCGCCAAAAGCCCTAACAGATACGCAGTATTTT. This codes for CASSAPKALTDTQYF.

The chain has TRBV25-1 and TRBJ2-1, with 7 bases lining up with TRBD2. CDR3 size: 15 residues. Unmatched junction bases numbered 8, after V lost 7 bases and J lost 2 bases. Germline V gives CDR1 MGHDK, CDR2 SYGVNS. Here the CDR3 reads CASTAGGNPYNEQFF. The CDR3 nucleotides read TGTGCCAGCACCGCCGGGGGGAACCCCTACAATGAGCAGTTCTTC.

This sequence joins TRBV5-1 and TRBJ2-5; 9 bases are shared with TRBD1. CDR3 length: 15 amino acids. V gave up 0 bases and J gave up 4 bases; unmatched junction bases: 4. Germline CDR1 SGHRS, CDR2 YFSETQ. In nucleotides, the CDR3 is TGCGCCAGCAGCTTGGGACAGGGGGAATCAGAGACCCAGTACTTC. Amino acids: CASSLGQGESETQYF.

The chain couples TRBV25-1 to TRBJ2-2, with no clear D. The CDR3 has 14 amino acids. Trimming shortened V by 3 bases and J by 1 base, and 6 bases separated the two germline ends. Per germline, CDR1 MGHDK and CDR2 SYGVNS. This CDR3 reads CASSDTVNTGELFF. CDR3 sequence (DNA): TGTGCCAGCAGTGATACGGTGAACACCGGGGAGCTGTTTTTT.

CDR3 in DNA: TGTGCCAGCAGTCTGAACACCGGGACTAAGGTTTATTTT. Translated, it gives CASSLNTGTKVYF. The J gene is TRBJ2-3, the V gene TRBV27; 7 bases match TRBD2. The CDR3 has 13 residues. V dropped 5 bases and J dropped 15; count of bases not matched to a gene: 14. The germline gives CDR1 MNHEY, CDR2 SMNVEV (reference sequence).

V usage is TRBV6-5 and J usage is TRBJ1-2, with D perhaps TRBD1 (5 bases). The CDR3 has 11 amino acids. Trimming took 8 bases from V and 8 from J, leaving 12 bases between them. The germline V gene has CDR1 MNHEY and CDR2 SVGAGI. CDR3 coding DNA: TGTGCCAGCTCCGCAGGGTCCGGCTACACCTTC. This gives the protein CASSAGSGYTF.

The CDR3 loop reads CASSSYRDRVHEQYF. The CDR3 region has the DNA TGTGCCAGCAGCTCCTACCGGGACAGAGTCCACGAGCAGTACTTC. The V gene is TRBV5-6, the J gene TRBJ2-7; 7 bases agree with TRBD1. The ends lost 3 bases at V and 5 bases at J; junction bases unmatched: 11. This CDR3 region has 15 residues. Per germline, CDR1 SGHDT and CDR2 YYEEEE.

The chain couples TRBV25-1 to TRBJ2-1; D remains ambiguous. Trimming removed 2 bases at V and 6 bases at J, with 11 bases between. Germline V gives CDR1 MGHDK, CDR2 SYGVNS. CDR3 size: 14 residues. CDR3 bases: TGTGCCAGCAGTGAAGGGTCATGGGCCAATGAGCAGTTCTTC. Protein: CASSEGSWANEQFF.

CDR3 sequence (DNA): TGTGCCTGGTCCCTAGTCCCCCCCGGGGGGGCCTTTAGCACAGATACGCAGTATTTT. This encodes CAWSLVPPGGAFSTDTQYF. V gene TRBV30 combines with J gene TRBJ2-3; 8 bases align to TRBD2. This CDR3 contains 19 residues. CDR1 is GTSNPN, CDR2 SVGIG, per germline (reference sequence). With 5 bases clipped from V and 0 bases from J, the junction kept 19 bases outside the gene matches.

The chain has TRBV6-5 and TRBJ1-6, with 9 bases lining up with TRBD1. Germline CDR1 is MNHEY and CDR2 is SVGAGI. The CDR3 is made up of 13 amino acids. Trimming took 8 bases from V and 7 from J; bases not matched to a gene: 3. This CDR3 reads CASCGQGNSPLHF. The DNA for the CDR3 is TGTGCCAGCTGCGGACAGGGGAATTCACCCCTCCACTTT.

This clone has more than one count but fewer than ten. CDR3 in DNA: TGCGCCAGCAGCAACCCGGGACAGGTTCGAACTAATGAAAAACTGTTTTTT. Its translation: CASSNPGQVRTNEKLFF. The chain joins TRBV4-1 to TRBJ1-4; 8 bases match TRBD1. There are 17 residues in the CDR3. Unmatched junction bases numbered 9, after V lost 5 bases and J lost 1 base. CDR1 and CDR2 (germline): MGHRA, YSYEKL.

The rearrangement uses TRBV5-8 and TRBJ2-1, with 11 bases identical to TRBD2. The J segment lost 3 bases and the V segment lost 3 bases, leaving 2 bases of the junction unmatched. Germline V gene data show CDR1 as SGHTS and CDR2 as YDEGEE. CDR3 size: 15 residues. CDR3 sequence (DNA): TGTGCCAGCAGCTCGGGACTAGCGGTCTACAATGAGCAGTTCTTC. Protein: CASSSGLAVYNEQFF.

This chain links TRBV18 with TRBJ1-5; possibly TRBD1 for D (6 bases). The CDR3 loop spans 16 amino acids. V lost 0 bases to trimming and J lost 6 bases, with 15 bases between them. Germline V gives CDR1 KGHSH, CDR2 LQKENI. CDR3 nucleotide sequence: TGTGCCAGCTCACCACCAGGGGGGGCGAAGGGTCAGCCCCAGCATTTT. Protein: CASSPPGGAKGQPQHF. The full variable domain, rest sourced from reference TRBV18 and TRBJ1-5, is NAGVMQNPRHLVRRRGQEARLRCSPMKGHSHVYWYRQLPEEGLKFMVYLQKENIIDESGMPKERFSAEFPKEGPSILRIQQVVRGDSAAYFCASSPPGGAKGQPQHFGDGTRLSIL.

A word on this clone: The same CDR3 also results from other DNA sequences found in this sample. In DNA form, the CDR3 reads TGTGCCAGCAGGCAACTAGCAGGAGGGCCTGGGGGCGAGCAGTACTTC. It encodes CASRQLAGGPGGEQYF. The chain uses TRBV7-8 and TRBJ2-7; TRBD2 is a possible D gene (6 bases). Germline V gene sequence: CDR1 SGHVS, CDR2 FQNEAQ. The V end lost 6 bases, the J end lost 6 bases, and 24 bases lay between the germline ends. This CDR3 has 16 amino acids.

The chain uses TRBV10-2 and TRBJ1-5, with 10 bases matching TRBD1. The CDR3 sequence is 14 residues long. Trimming took 6 bases from V and 5 from J; bases not matched to a gene: 4. Germline-derived CDR1 and CDR2 are WSHSY and SAAADI. This chain's CDR3 is CASRKDRGDQPQHF. As DNA, the CDR3 is TGCGCCAGCAGAAAGGACAGGGGGGATCAGCCCCAGCATTTT.

The rearrangement links TRBV28 to TRBJ2-2; 10 bases line up with TRBD1. This CDR3 has 16 amino acids. V shed 7 bases and J 5 bases; nucleotides not matched to a gene: 10. CDR1 is MDHEN, CDR2 SYDVKM, per germline. DNA of the CDR3: TGTGCCAGCACTCCAAGGGGACAGGGGAGGACCGGGGAGCTGTTTTTT. It yields the protein CASTPRGQGRTGELFF.

A single count supports this clone. This rearrangement joins TRBV25-1 to TRBJ2-5; 9 bases align to TRBD1. The J call may be wrong; the DNA end is better matched by TRBJ2-7. The germline V gene encodes CDR1 MGHDK and CDR2 SYGVNS. CDR3 length: 13 residues. The CDR3 DNA reads TGTGCCAGCAGACAGGGGGCCGACTACGAGCAGTACTTC. It codes for CASRQGADYEQYF.

This clone was observed a single time. The V call is TRBV5-1, the J call TRBJ1-2, with 10 bases identical to TRBD1. V trimming: 2 bases; J trimming: 7 bases; junction bases outside the gene matches: 5. Germline assignment: CDR1 SGHRS and CDR2 YFSETQ. CDR3 length: 14 residues. CDR3 DNA: TGCGCCAGCAGCTTTGGACAGGGGGAGAGTGGCTACACCTTC. Amino acid sequence: CASSFGQGESGYTF.

V is TRBV7-9 and J is TRBJ2-1; D is possibly TRBD1 (6 bases). The CDR3 is 15 residues long. V lost 6 bases, J lost 4 bases, and 16 bases lay in between. Germline CDR1 and CDR2: SEHNR and FQNEAQ (reference sequence). CDR3 amino acids: CASRKGQGDYNEQFF. For the CDR3, the DNA is TGTGCCAGCAGGAAGGGACAAGGGGATTACAATGAGCAGTTCTTC.

The chain recombines TRBV7-2 with TRBJ1-1, with D possibly TRBD1 on 6 matching bases. Trimming pared 5 bases from V and 6 bases from J, leaving 16 bases between. The CDR3 has 14 amino acids. Germline V gene data show CDR1 as SGHTA and CDR2 as FQGNSA. CDR3 loop: CASSPRGAPPEAFF. In nucleotides, the CDR3 is TGTGCCAGCAGCCCCCGGGGGGCCCCCCCTGAAGCTTTCTTT.

The chain links TRBV4-1 to TRBJ2-1; 10 bases line up with TRBD2. Looked up from germline, CDR1 is MGHRA and CDR2 is YSYEKL. J was trimmed by 4 bases and V by 6 bases; bases with no gene match: 9. The CDR3 contains 16 residues. As DNA, the CDR3 is TGCGCCAGCAGGCACCTGGGACTAGCGCGATACAATGAGCAGTTCTTC. It codes for CASRHLGLARYNEQFF.

V gene TRBV6-5 combines with J gene TRBJ1-6, with D uncertain. Germline CDR1 reads MNHEY; CDR2 reads SVGAGI. The CDR3 has 14 residues. Trimming left V 3 bases short and J 7 bases short, with 10 bases between. The CDR3 nucleotides are TGTGCCAGCAGTTATTGGCGGAAGAATTCACCCCTCCACTTT. It yields the protein CASSYWRKNSPLHF.

A word on this clone: Other DNA sequences within the sample encode an identical CDR3. This chain's CDR3 is CASSIRDSNQPQHF. For the CDR3, the DNA is TGTGCCAGTAGTATCAGGGATAGCAATCAGCCCCAGCATTTT. This chain uses TRBV19 with TRBJ1-5, with D possibly matching TRBD1 (5 bases). Germline V gene lookup returns CDR1 LNHDA and CDR2 SQIVND (reference sequence). Between the trimmed V and J ends, which lost 3 bases and 0 bases, there was a span of 6 bases. The CDR3 runs to 14 residues.

The table lists this clone with a count of one. The V call is TRBV7-3, the J call TRBJ1-1, with 7 positions matching TRBD1. Germline CDR1 and CDR2: SGHTA and FQGTGA. Trimming cost V 4 bases and J 6 bases; bases outside gene matches: 5. The CDR3 spans 13 residues. The CDR3 DNA follows: TGTGCCAGCAGCTCTCAGGGGGTCGCTGAAGCTTTCTTT. Translated, it gives CASSSQGVAEAFF.

V is TRBV12-5 and J is TRBJ2-2; no clear D. Trimming took 3 bases from V and 7 from J, leaving 6 bases between them. The CDR3 contains 12 residues. Germline V gene data show CDR1 as LGHNT and CDR2 as FRNRAP. The CDR3 here is CASGFGLGELFF. CDR3 DNA sequence: TGTGCTAGTGGTTTCGGTCTCGGGGAGCTGTTTTTT.

V and J are TRBV9 and TRBJ2-5; 8 nucleotides agree with TRBD2. CDR1 and CDR2 from the germline V gene are SGDLS and YYNGEE. The CDR3 is 15 amino acids. After removal of 3 bases from V and 5 bases from J, the junction contained 9 bases not matched to a gene. CDR3 amino acids: CASSALSGTGETQYF. Written as DNA, the CDR3 is TGTGCCAGCAGCGCCCTTAGCGGGACGGGGGAGACCCAGTACTTC.

The V gene is TRBV6-5, the J gene TRBJ2-3; 7 nucleotides match TRBD1. CDR1 is MNHEY and CDR2 is SVGAGI in the germline V gene. Trimming took 2 bases from V and 5 from J; bases not matched to a gene: 4. The CDR3 is made up of 14 amino acids. CDR3 amino acids: CASSYDRVIDTQYF. The CDR3 bases are TGTGCCAGCAGTTACGACAGGGTGATAGATACGCAGTATTTT.

The chain carries TRBV28 and TRBJ2-4; TRBD1 aligns across 8 bases. The germline V gene encodes CDR1 MDHEN and CDR2 SYDVKM. V lost 6 bases, J lost 3 bases, and 13 bases stayed unmatched. The CDR3 contains 17 residues. The DNA of the CDR3 is TGTGCCAGCAGCTTAGGGTTGGGACAGGTATTCAAAAACATTCAGTACTTC. Its protein is CASSLGLGQVFKNIQYF.

V usage is TRBV5-1 and J usage is TRBJ2-3; 8 nucleotides line up with TRBD1. The CDR3 sequence is 14 residues long. The germline gives CDR1 SGHRS, CDR2 YFSETQ. Unmatched junction bases numbered 8, after V lost 4 bases and J lost 7 bases. CDR3 loop: CASSPTTGANTQYF. In nucleotides, the CDR3 is TGCGCCAGCAGCCCGACGACAGGGGCGAATACGCAGTATTTT.

The chain carries TRBV5-4 and TRBJ2-4; 10 nucleotides match TRBD1. Losses at the gene ends were 3 bases for V and 6 bases for J; bases not matched to a gene: 6. The length of the CDR3 is 15 residues. CDR1 is SGHNT, CDR2 YYREEE, per germline (reference sequence). DNA for the CDR3: TGTGCCAGCAGCTCCGCAGACAGGGGGCTAAACATTCAGTACTTC. This translates into CASSSADRGLNIQYF.

This clone was detected once. The rearrangement links TRBV11-2 to TRBJ2-7; the D gene is possibly TRBD1 (5 bases). V was trimmed by 4 bases and J by 4 bases, leaving 17 bases between them. CDR1 is SGHAT, CDR2 FQNNGV, per germline. The CDR3 runs to 15 residues. In nucleotides, the CDR3 is TGTGCCAGCAGCTCAATTAGACAGAGTATATACGAGCAGTACTTC. Residues: CASSSIRQSIYEQYF.

The V call is TRBV6-6, the J call TRBJ1-2, with D uncertain. Per germline, CDR1 MNHNY and CDR2 SVGAGI (reference sequence). This CDR3 has 15 amino acids. The V end was cut by 4 bases, the J end by 5 bases, with 17 bases between. CDR3 region: CASSSIEGGRYGYTF. The CDR3 coding sequence is TGTGCCAGCAGTTCTATCGAGGGCGGCCGGTATGGCTACACCTTC.